Sequencing of this T cell receptor beta chain was carried out in a study of blood T cell repertoires in COVID-19 (dated by TCRdb to about 2020). Turning to the overall study: Samples covering the acute and convalescent phases of COVID-19 were provided by collaborators in the United States, Italy and Spain. The material from the prospective study consisted of cDNA or gDNA derived from T cells, B-cell-depleted T cells, or PBMCs. Subjects who had been exposed to COVID-19, were actively infected with it, or had recovered from it provided the deeply sampled blood TCRbeta repertoires that made up the dataset. The repertoires were released in a freely available public database intended as a resource for research on the immune response to SARS-CoV-2. The samples were drawn from the first 160 participants of the ongoing ImmuneRACE study and from some 1,300 subjects provided by 6 global collaborators. Sample metadata almost always included a de-identified subject ID, COVID-19 status, age in years and sex. Where HLA class I and class II types were available, the types were taken from metadata supplied by the sample provider, not from assay-based typing.

CDR1 and CDR2 were assigned from the germline V gene as SGHDT and YYEEEE. Its CDR3 holds 15 amino acids, cysteine through phenylalanine. Just CDR3 DNA is preserved here, 45 bases in frame from base 1. Deletion took 4 bases off V and 8 bases off J, with a span of 21 bases between the germline ends. Notes on this clone: Its antigen target is currently unknown. It has no much larger one-base neighbor in the sample; base qualities were not kept.

In Seattle, one collaborating source enrolled patients while the infection was active and tracked those patients longitudinally over the course of disease. Collaborating institutions collected whole blood in K2EDTA tubes following their own protocols. For TCRbeta analysis, collaborators shipped samples in one of three forms: frozen whole blood, isolated PBMCs, or DNA extracted from either of those sample types. Paper-wide results and their limitations: The amount of clinical and demographic metadata varied by source and participant and was provided uncurated.

TCRbeta CDR3 regions were amplified from genomic DNA using the immunoSEQ Assay, a bias-controlled multiplex PCR. The study's own analysis went as follows. The number of nucleated cells in each sample was estimated from the amplification of reference gene primers within the assay. Sequence reads were collapsed and filtered to measure the absolute abundance of every unique TCRbeta CDR3 rearrangement. For each sample, productive Simpson clonality was calculated as the square root of Simpson's diversity index over productive rearrangements. Here the immuneACCESS table is served through TCRdb, limited to in-frame sequences with V and J called. Missing clones are a known gap in these copies; in checked studies unresolved V genes cover under half, and the rest lacks a known reason. Clone size and the V and J calls come from that table; the DNA yielded D and trimming. This sample has under 450,000 clones in its table, and more than 70% of those were observed once. Of the sample, 10% to 15% is held by the ten largest clones.

The source is a woman between 50 and 59 years old with COVID-19, enrolled during active disease. Recombination connected TRBV5-6 to TRBJ1-2; no D gene can be assigned with confidence. Material for sequencing was peripheral blood. The CDR3 here reads CASSAAGGSGRGYTF. The nucleotides read TGTGCCAGCAGCGCCGCTGGAGGGTCCGGGCGGGGCTACACCTTC.